Presented here are 4 T cell receptor beta chains from one specimen sequenced in a study of molecular identifiers for immune sequencing clone quantification. TCRdb fed the PCR reads into MiXCR, producing one record per CDR3 protein. The data hold under 600,000 distinct CDR3 sequences, with about 25% observed a single time. The specimen was naive CD8+ T cells from blood, with Jurkat cell RNA spiked in. Sample subset: FACS-sorted CD8+CD4-CCR7+CD45RA+ naive T cells. The source of these receptors is a human donor in good health. Some libraries in this study had Jurkat cell RNA spiked in.

The genes are TRBV7-9 and TRBJ2-3; tentatively, D is TRBD1 (6 bases). CDR1 and CDR2 from the germline V gene are SEHNR and FQNEAQ (reference sequence). The CDR3 runs to 17 residues. Trimming removed 3 bases at V and 2 bases at J, with 18 bases between. CDR3 DNA sequence: TGTGCCAGCAGCTTCGACGGGACAAGCCAGAACACAGATACGCAGTATTTT. Residues: CASSFDGTSQNTDTQYF.

As concerns this clonotype: A single base separates this from a much larger clone, so it may be a read error. CDR3 in amino acids: CASSTRDGERDTRYF. For the CDR3, the DNA is TGTGCCAGCAGTACCCGGGACGGGGAGCGGGATACGCGGTATTTT. The chain links TRBV6-5 to TRBJ2-3; TRBD2 aligns across 7 bases. The germline CDR1 and CDR2 sequences are MNHEY and SVGAGI. The CDR3 spans 15 residues.

This clonotype has a handful of counts. J is TRBJ1-1 and V is TRBV19; possible D gene TRBD1, 5 bases. The CDR3 sequence is 13 residues long. Trimming removed 5 bases at V and 2 bases at J, with 9 bases between. Germline V gene lookup returns CDR1 LNHDA and CDR2 SQIVND (reference sequence). The CDR3: CASSFDSNTEAFF. The CDR3, as DNA: TGTGCCAGTAGTTTTGACAGCAACACTGAAGCTTTCTTT.

The J gene is TRBJ1-1, the V gene TRBV20-1; D ambiguous. The germline V and J ends were trimmed by 1 base and 1 base, with 7 bases remaining between them. This CDR3 spans 13 amino acids. Looked up from germline, CDR1 is DFQATT and CDR2 is SNEGSKA (reference sequence). This CDR3 is CSARGWENTEAFF. The CDR3 DNA sequence: TGCAGTGCTAGAGGCTGGGAGAACACTGAAGCTTTCTTT.